These T cell receptor beta chains were read from a single sample in a study of CD8 T cells in ankylosing spondylitis. TCRdb re-called the 5' RACE reads through MiXCR, storing one row per CDR3 protein. The sample lists fewer than 400,000 distinct CDR3 sequences, roughly 15% seen once, with approximately 0.99% in the top ten. The sequenced material came from blood, either unsorted or a sorted T cell fraction (not recorded which). Source of these receptors: a male donor with ankylosing spondylitis or in good health (not recorded which). The CDR3 runs from the conserved cysteine through the conserved F or W. The D gene is left open where the match is weak. Size is omitted from some rows. Given values are once, few, many or a class for expanded clones.

j_gene: TRBJ1-2; d_gene: TRBD1; v_gene: TRBV3-1; abundance: once; CDR3nt: TGTGCCAGCAGGCTCCGGGACAGGGATCATGGCTACACCTTC; CDR3aa: CASRLRDRDHGYTF
j_gene: TRBJ2-3; d_gene: -; v_gene: TRBV5-1; abundance: many; CDR3nt: TGCGCCAGCAGCTTTCAGGGCGGCGGAGAGACTAGCACAGATACGCAGTATTTT; CDR3aa: CASSFQGGGETSTDTQYF
j_gene: TRBJ2-7; d_gene: -; v_gene: TRBV4-1; abundance: -; CDR3nt: TGCGCCAGCAGCCAAGATCAAGGACGTTTCTCCTACGAGCAGTACTTC; CDR3aa: CASSQDQGRFSYEQYF
j_gene: TRBJ2-7; d_gene: -; v_gene: TRBV6-5; abundance: -; CDR3nt: TGTGCCAGCAGTAACGGAGGGGGATCCTACGAGCAGTACTTC; CDR3aa: CASSNGGGSYEQYF
j_gene: TRBJ2-1; d_gene: TRBD1; v_gene: TRBV25-1; abundance: -; CDR3nt: TGTGCCAGCAGTGACAGGGGGACCTACAATGAGCAGTTCTTC; CDR3aa: CASSDRGTYNEQFF
j_gene: TRBJ2-1; d_gene: TRBD2; v_gene: TRBV7-3; abundance: once; CDR3nt: TGTGCCTTCAGTTTAAGGCTAGCGGGAGGCCTTAGCTCCTACAATGAGCAGTTCTTC; CDR3aa: CAFSLRLAGGLSSYNEQFF
j_gene: TRBJ1-1; d_gene: -; v_gene: TRBV12-3/TRBV12-4; abundance: many; CDR3nt: TGTGCCAGCAGTTTCGGGACCCGAGGAACTGAAGCTTTCTTT; CDR3aa: CASSFGTRGTEAFF
j_gene: TRBJ1-4; d_gene: -; v_gene: TRBV2; abundance: -; CDR3nt: TGTGCCAGCAAGCAGGCAGGTGAAAAACTGTTTTTT; CDR3aa: CASKQAGEKLFF
j_gene: TRBJ1-1; d_gene: -; v_gene: TRBV3-1; abundance: -; CDR3nt: TGTGCCAGCAGCGCCCGCGGTGGGCGAGGAAACACTGAAGCTTTCTTT; CDR3aa: CASSARGGRGNTEAFF
j_gene: TRBJ1-4; d_gene: TRBD1; v_gene: TRBV12-3/TRBV12-4; abundance: few; CDR3nt: TGTGCCAGCAGTTCCGGACAGGGAAGCGAAAAACTGTTTTTT; CDR3aa: CASSSGQGSEKLFF
j_gene: TRBJ2-7; d_gene: -; v_gene: TRBV29-1; abundance: few; CDR3nt: TGCAGCGTTGTAGTGGGGGGTCGCTCCTACGAGCAGTACTTC; CDR3aa: CSVVVGGRSYEQYF
j_gene: TRBJ1-2; d_gene: TRBD1; v_gene: TRBV20-1; abundance: few; CDR3nt: TGCAGTGCATTAAGGGGGCGGGATGGCTACACCTTC; CDR3aa: CSALRGRDGYTF
j_gene: TRBJ2-1; d_gene: TRBD2; v_gene: TRBV6-1; abundance: few; CDR3nt: TGTGCCAGCACCCCTCGGGGGTACGGACTAGCGGGCGGGTATGGGTTCTTC; CDR3aa: CASTPRGYGLAGGYGFF
j_gene: TRBJ2-3; d_gene: TRBD1; v_gene: TRBV10-3; abundance: -; CDR3nt: TGTGCCATCAGAGGGACAGCCTCTAGCACAGATACGCAGTATTTT; CDR3aa: CAIRGTASSTDTQYF
j_gene: TRBJ2-3; d_gene: -; v_gene: TRBV30; abundance: -; CDR3nt: TGTGCCTGGAGTCGGGTACTAGTCGGGGATACGCAGTATTTT; CDR3aa: CAWSRVLVGDTQYF
j_gene: TRBJ2-2; d_gene: -; v_gene: TRBV18; abundance: -; CDR3nt: TGTGCCAGCTCACCACCCAGTAACACCGGGGAGCTGTTTTTT; CDR3aa: CASSPPSNTGELFF
j_gene: TRBJ2-1; d_gene: -; v_gene: TRBV12-3/TRBV12-4; abundance: many; CDR3nt: TGTGCCAGCAGTGGCGGTATTTACAATGAGCAGTTCTTC; CDR3aa: CASSGGIYNEQFF
j_gene: TRBJ2-2; d_gene: TRBD1; v_gene: TRBV12-3/TRBV12-4; abundance: -; CDR3nt: TGTGCCAGCAGGAGGGACAGGGCCGGGGAGCTGTTTTTT; CDR3aa: CASRRDRAGELFF
j_gene: TRBJ2-3; d_gene: TRBD2; v_gene: TRBV9; abundance: many; CDR3nt: TGTGCCAGCGGAGATAGCGGGAGCACAGATACGCAGTATTTT; CDR3aa: CASGDSGSTDTQYF
j_gene: TRBJ2-1; d_gene: TRBD2; v_gene: TRBV12-3/TRBV12-4; abundance: -; CDR3nt: TGTGCCAGCACCACCAACCCCGAACTAGCGGGAGGCAATGAGCAGTTCTTC; CDR3aa: CASTTNPELAGGNEQFF
j_gene: TRBJ2-1; d_gene: TRBD1; v_gene: TRBV7-2; abundance: -; CDR3nt: TGTGCCAGCAGCTTATCTGGACAGGGGGTATATGAGCAGTTCTTC; CDR3aa: CASSLSGQGVYEQFF
j_gene: TRBJ2-7; d_gene: -; v_gene: TRBV5-5; abundance: -; CDR3nt: TGTGCCAGCAGCTTGGCGGCCAGCCTTAGCTCCTACGAGCAGTACTTC; CDR3aa: CASSLAASLSSYEQYF
j_gene: TRBJ2-7; d_gene: -; v_gene: TRBV20-1; abundance: -; CDR3nt: TGCAGTGCTACTCGATGGGGGAAAGGGTCCTACGAGCAGTACTTC; CDR3aa: CSATRWGKGSYEQYF
j_gene: TRBJ2-2; d_gene: -; v_gene: TRBV4-1; abundance: -; CDR3nt: TGCGCCAGCAGGGTGGGGAACACCGGGGTGCTGTTTTTT; CDR3aa: CASRVGNTGVLFF
j_gene: TRBJ2-1; d_gene: -; v_gene: TRBV6-5; abundance: -; CDR3nt: TGTGCCAGCAGTTACGCTCTGGCACATGAGCAGTTCTTC; CDR3aa: CASSYALAHEQFF
j_gene: TRBJ2-3; d_gene: TRBD2; v_gene: TRBV4-1; abundance: -; CDR3nt: TGCGCCAGCTGTTCCCAGCGGGAGGGTCCAAGCGCAGATACGCAGTATTTT; CDR3aa: CASCSQREGPSADTQYF
j_gene: TRBJ2-1; d_gene: TRBD2; v_gene: TRBV7-9; abundance: -; CDR3nt: TGTGCCAGCAGCTTTTCAGAGGGAGGGGTGACTAGGAATGAGCAGTTCTTC; CDR3aa: CASSFSEGGVTRNEQFF
j_gene: TRBJ1-1; d_gene: -; v_gene: TRBV4-1; abundance: few; CDR3nt: TGCGCCAGCAGCCAAGGAAGTGTGATGGGGGGTGGGACCGCTGAAGCTTTCTTT; CDR3aa: CASSQGSVMGGGTAEAFF
j_gene: TRBJ1-1; d_gene: -; v_gene: TRBV20-1; abundance: many; CDR3nt: TGCAGTGCTCGGCGGGGGTCGGTCGACACTGAAGCTTTCTTT; CDR3aa: CSARRGSVDTEAFF
j_gene: TRBJ1-3; d_gene: -; v_gene: TRBV3-1; abundance: -; CDR3nt: TGTGCCAGCAGCCACCGCGAGGGTTGGGGCTCTGGAAACACCATATATTTT; CDR3aa: CASSHREGWGSGNTIYF
j_gene: TRBJ2-1; d_gene: TRBD2; v_gene: TRBV25-1; abundance: few; CDR3nt: TGTGCCAGCAGTTCTAGCGGGACTTACAATGAGCAGTTCTTC; CDR3aa: CASSSSGTYNEQFF
j_gene: TRBJ2-5; d_gene: -; v_gene: TRBV5-5; abundance: few; CDR3nt: TGTGCCAGCAGCTCGTTAGGATCGGTGGAGACCCAGTACTTC; CDR3aa: CASSSLGSVETQYF
j_gene: TRBJ1-4; d_gene: TRBD1; v_gene: TRBV7-2; abundance: -; CDR3nt: TGTGCCAGCAGCTTAGGAGACAGGGGAGTTGAAAAACTGTTTTTT; CDR3aa: CASSLGDRGVEKLFF
j_gene: TRBJ1-5; d_gene: -; v_gene: TRBV12-3/TRBV12-4; abundance: many; CDR3nt: TGTGCCAGCAGCTTCGACAGTGGCTATCAGCCCCAGCATTTT; CDR3aa: CASSFDSGYQPQHF
j_gene: TRBJ2-3; d_gene: -; v_gene: TRBV11-2; abundance: -; CDR3nt: TGTGCCAGCAGCTTAACTGGCGAGCGTACAGATACGCAGTATTTT; CDR3aa: CASSLTGERTDTQYF
j_gene: TRBJ2-1; d_gene: TRBD1; v_gene: TRBV6-5; abundance: few; CDR3nt: TGTGCCAGCACTTCATGGACAGGGGGCGCCTACAATGAGCAGTTCTTC; CDR3aa: CASTSWTGGAYNEQFF
j_gene: TRBJ2-2; d_gene: TRBD2; v_gene: TRBV6-1; abundance: -; CDR3nt: TGTGCCAGCAGCCATAGCGGGAGTTTGAGCACCGGGGAGCTGTTTTTT; CDR3aa: CASSHSGSLSTGELFF
j_gene: TRBJ1-1; d_gene: -; v_gene: TRBV10-2; abundance: -; CDR3nt: TGCGCCAGCAGTGGTGGGGGGATCACTGAAGCTTTCTTT; CDR3aa: CASSGGGITEAFF
j_gene: TRBJ1-2; d_gene: -; v_gene: TRBV3-1; abundance: -; CDR3nt: TGTGCCAGCAGCCAAGATATGGGGGCGGGGGCCTATGGCTACACCTTC; CDR3aa: CASSQDMGAGAYGYTF
j_gene: TRBJ1-2; d_gene: -; v_gene: TRBV9; abundance: few; CDR3nt: TGTGCCAGCAGCGCCCACAGCTATGGCTACACCTTC; CDR3aa: CASSAHSYGYTF
j_gene: TRBJ2-1; d_gene: TRBD2; v_gene: TRBV2; abundance: few; CDR3nt: TGTGCCAGCAGTGCGGAGGGGACTAGCATAAATGAGCAGTTCTTC; CDR3aa: CASSAEGTSINEQFF
j_gene: TRBJ2-1; d_gene: -; v_gene: TRBV3-1; abundance: -; CDR3nt: TGTGCCAGCAGCCAAGGTGGCTCACTCAGTAATGAGCAGTTCTTC; CDR3aa: CASSQGGSLSNEQFF